Presented here are 20 T cell receptor beta chains from one specimen sequenced in a study of T cell responses to AZD1222 COVID-19 vaccine (dated by TCRdb to the early 2020s). The library was prepared using the immunoSEQ multiplex PCR assay. TCRdb mirrors the immuneACCESS table, restricted to in-frame sequences. Some clones are absent from its copies; in checked studies, under half trace to an unresolved V gene, and the reason for the others is unknown. Counted in this sample were roughly 120,000 clones; 90% to 95% of them appeared once. 6.6% of the sample is held by the ten biggest clonotypes. In light of the paper, this sample's time point label describes: baseline before first vaccination. Here the sequenced sample was peripheral blood, taken on day 0 of AZD1222 vaccination. The receptors originated from an adult in good health.

J is TRBJ2-5 and V is TRBV7-9, with 11 nucleotides matching TRBD2. This CDR3 is 15 amino acids long. V shed 5 bases and J 5 bases; nucleotides not matched to a gene: 7. Per the germline V gene, CDR1 is SEHNR and CDR2 is FQNEAQ (reference sequence). The CDR3 DNA follows: TGTGCCAGCAGCACTAGACTAGCGGGATTGGAGACCCAGTACTTC. It is translated as CASSTRLAGLETQYF.

The rearrangement links TRBV19 to TRBJ2-5; no definite D call. The CDR3 runs to 13 residues. Germline V gene data show CDR1 as LNHDA and CDR2 as SQIVND (reference sequence). V lost 4 bases and J lost 3, with 9 bases in between. CDR3 region: CASSSRPKETQYF. As DNA, the CDR3 is TGTGCCAGTAGTAGCAGACCCAAAGAGACCCAGTACTTC.

This rearrangement joins TRBV30 to TRBJ2-7, with 14 bases matching TRBD2. The germline CDR1 and CDR2 sequences are GTSNPN and SVGIG (reference sequence). This CDR3 comprises 14 residues. After removal of 5 bases from V and 6 bases from J, the junction contained 6 bases not matched to a gene. This CDR3 is CAWEGGLAGVEQYF. CDR3 coding DNA: TGTGCCTGGGAGGGGGGACTAGCGGGAGTCGAGCAGTACTTC. Full variable domain (rest looked up from reference TRBV30 and TRBJ2-7): SQTIHQWPATLVQPVGSPLSLECTVEGTSNPNLYWYRQAAGRGLQLLFYSVGIGQISSEVPQNLSASRPQDRQFILSSKKLLLSDSGFYLCAWEGGLAGVEQYFGPGTRLTVT.

The CDR3 DNA follows: TGCGCCAGCAGTGGAACAGGGGCCTATGGCTACACCTTC. It yields the protein CASSGTGAYGYTF. This chain links TRBV10-2 with TRBJ1-2; 7 bases are a match to TRBD1. V lost 4 bases and J lost 4; bases outside the gene matches: 3. The CDR3 length is 13 residues. Germline loops: CDR1 WSHSY, CDR2 SAAADI.

CDR3 in DNA: TGTGCCACCAGTGATTCCCGGACTAGCGGAACAGATACGCAGTATTTT. Residues: CATSDSRTSGTDTQYF. This rearrangement joins TRBV24-1 to TRBJ2-3, with 10 positions matching TRBD2. The CDR3 has 16 amino acids. V was pared by 2 bases and J by 3 bases, with 4 bases of the junction left unmatched. Germline V gives CDR1 KGHDR, CDR2 SFDVKD.

The genes are TRBV9 and TRBJ2-1; D remains ambiguous. Germline-derived CDR1 and CDR2 are SGDLS and YYNGEE. V lost 0 bases and J lost 4, with 8 bases in between. The CDR3 contains 14 residues. The CDR3 loop is CASSVDPDYNEQFF. The CDR3 DNA sequence: TGTGCCAGCAGCGTAGATCCAGATTACAATGAGCAGTTCTTC.

V and J are TRBV2 and TRBJ2-3; TRBD1 might be the D (5 bases). Germline-derived CDR1 and CDR2 are SNHLY and FYNNEI. The CDR3 runs to 14 residues. V was pared by 4 bases and J by 4 bases, with 12 bases between. The CDR3 nucleotides read TGTGCCAGCAGTGCGCTCATAGGGGCAGATACGCAGTATTTT. Amino acid sequence: CASSALIGADTQYF.

The chain has TRBV6-2 or TRBV6-3 and TRBJ2-1; the match to TRBD2 covers 8 bases. J gave up 3 bases and V 5 bases, and 9 bases lay outside the gene matches. The CDR3 is 16 amino acids. CDR1 is MNHEY, CDR2 SVGEGT, per germline. CDR3 DNA: TGTGCCAGCAGTACTACTGAGCGGGAGTACTACAATGAGCAGTTCTTC. Translation: CASSTTEREYYNEQFF.

V is TRBV4-1 and J is TRBJ2-1; 9 bases fit TRBD2. Trimming at V came to 1 base and at J to 2 bases, leaving 6 bases not matched to a gene. This CDR3 is 17 amino acids long. Germline V gene sequence: CDR1 MGHRA, CDR2 YSYEKL. CDR3 nucleotides: TGCGCCAGCAGCCAAGTCTGGGCGGGAGGGGCCTACAATGAGCAGTTCTTC. Its translation: CASSQVWAGGAYNEQFF.

The V call is TRBV24-1, the J call TRBJ2-1; 9 nucleotides agree with TRBD2. Germline V gene sequence: CDR1 KGHDR, CDR2 SFDVKD. The CDR3 runs to 16 residues. V trimming: 1 base; J trimming: 12 bases; junction bases outside the gene matches: 12. CDR3 loop: CATSDFGLAGLNRQFF. The CDR3 DNA is TGTGCCACCAGTGATTTCGGGCTAGCGGGACTCAATAGGCAGTTCTTC.

This chain joins TRBV28 and TRBJ1-1, with 9 bases aligning to TRBD1. Trimming at V came to 4 bases and at J to 3 bases, leaving 3 bases not matched to a gene. Germline loops: CDR1 MDHEN, CDR2 SYDVKM. This CDR3 spans 14 amino acids. The CDR3 sequence: CASSSGQGDTEAFF. CDR3 sequence (DNA): TGTGCCAGCAGTTCGGGACAGGGAGACACTGAAGCTTTCTTT.

The rearrangement uses TRBV10-3 and TRBJ1-1; D ambiguous. The CDR3 sequence is 13 residues long. Germline V gene lookup returns CDR1 ENHRY and CDR2 SYGVKD. Trimming left V 2 bases short and J 3 bases short, with 7 bases between. The CDR3 DNA reads TGTGCCATCAGTGAGATCCAGGACACTGAAGCTTTCTTT. Its translation is CAISEIQDTEAFF.

The chain combines TRBV4-1 with TRBJ2-6, with D possibly being TRBD1 (6 bases). The germline CDR1 and CDR2 sequences are MGHRA and YSYEKL. Trimming removed 3 bases from V and 4 bases from J, with 13 bases in between. CDR3 size: 16 residues. CDR3 DNA: TGCGCCAGCAGCCAGCCCACAGGGAGCGGGGCCAACGTCCTGACTTTC. It yields the protein CASSQPTGSGANVLTF.

The V and J genes are TRBV6-2 or TRBV6-3 and TRBJ2-7; TRBD1 matches 7 bases. Germline CDR1 MNHEY, CDR2 SVGEGT. Losses at the gene ends were 5 bases for V and 1 base for J; bases not matched to a gene: 8. The length of the CDR3 is 15 residues. CDR3 loop: CASSTSGTASYEQYF. The CDR3 DNA is TGTGCCAGCAGTACTTCCGGGACAGCTTCCTACGAGCAGTACTTC.

This chain links TRBV15 with TRBJ1-6; D call uncertain. Between the trimmed V and J ends, which lost 1 base and 4 bases, there was a span of 5 bases. Germline assignment: CDR1 LNHNV and CDR2 YYDKDF (reference sequence). CDR3 size: 14 residues. CDR3 amino acids: CATSRGLYNSPLHF. The CDR3 coding sequence is TGTGCCACCAGCAGAGGGCTTTATAATTCACCCCTCCACTTT.

The gene calls are TRBV19 and TRBJ1-5, with 12 bases aligning to TRBD1. The CDR3 is made up of 14 amino acids. J lost 9 bases, V lost 10 bases, and 10 bases had no gene match. CDR1 is LNHDA, CDR2 SQIVND, per germline (reference sequence). CDR3 sequence: CATRGTGGLSPQHF. The CDR3 DNA reads TGTGCCACTAGAGGGACAGGGGGCCTGTCGCCCCAGCATTTT.

The V gene is TRBV6-2 or TRBV6-3, the J gene TRBJ1-1; D remains unclear. Trimming took off 6 bases at V and 1 base at J, with 18 bases between the two ends. Looked up from germline, CDR1 is MNHEY and CDR2 is SVGEGT. The CDR3 runs to 16 residues. The CDR3 spells CASSWEPGDSNTEAFF. CDR3 in DNA: TGTGCCAGCAGCTGGGAGCCAGGAGATTCGAACACTGAAGCTTTCTTT.

The chain employs TRBV18 and TRBJ1-3, with D hard to call. The CDR3 totals 14 residues. From germline, CDR1 is KGHSH and CDR2 LQKENI. V shed 1 base and J shed 0 bases, with 4 bases lying between them. This CDR3 is CASSPQSSGNTIYF. The CDR3 nucleotides read TGTGCCAGCTCACCACAATCCTCTGGAAACACCATATATTTT.

The chain has TRBV30 and TRBJ1-3, with 11 bases that match TRBD1. Germline V gene sequence: CDR1 GTSNPN, CDR2 SVGIG (reference sequence). The CDR3 loop spans 15 amino acids. V trimming: 4 bases; J trimming: 7 bases; junction bases outside the gene matches: 9. The CDR3 spells CAWTGQGAKGNTIYF. The DNA for the CDR3 is TGTGCCTGGACCGGACAGGGGGCTAAAGGGAACACCATATATTTT.

With respect to this clone: The same CDR3 is also encoded by other DNA sequences in this sample. V is TRBV6-5 and J is TRBJ1-2; 11 nucleotides match TRBD1. With 5 bases clipped from V and 5 bases from J, the junction kept 1 base outside the gene matches. This CDR3 has 13 amino acids. Looked up from germline, CDR1 is MNHEY and CDR2 is SVGAGI. The CDR3 DNA reads as TGTGCCAGCAGTAGGGACAGGGGGTATGGCTACACCTTC. Its protein is CASSRDRGYGYTF.